This T cell receptor beta chain was recovered during a study of blood T cell repertoires in COVID-19. Per germline, CDR1 SNHLY and CDR2 FYNNEI. V shed 0 bases and J shed 2 bases, with 5 bases lying between them. This CDR3 comprises 14 residues. This table comes from immunoSEQ multiplex PCR, and its TCRdb copy is limited to in-frame clones, with some not included. The data contain a few hundred thousand clones, 80% to 90% of them seen just once; the ten biggest clones take up about 4.7%. The TCR was taken from a woman in her twenties or thirties who had been exposed to COVID-19. This sequence joins TRBV2 and TRBJ1-3; D perhaps matches TRBD1 (5 bases). The sequencing input was PBMCs or T cells enriched from blood (not recorded which). The CDR3 DNA follows: TGTGCCAGCAGTGAAGCCAGGGCTGGAAACACCATATATTTT. Translated: CASSEARAGNTIYF.